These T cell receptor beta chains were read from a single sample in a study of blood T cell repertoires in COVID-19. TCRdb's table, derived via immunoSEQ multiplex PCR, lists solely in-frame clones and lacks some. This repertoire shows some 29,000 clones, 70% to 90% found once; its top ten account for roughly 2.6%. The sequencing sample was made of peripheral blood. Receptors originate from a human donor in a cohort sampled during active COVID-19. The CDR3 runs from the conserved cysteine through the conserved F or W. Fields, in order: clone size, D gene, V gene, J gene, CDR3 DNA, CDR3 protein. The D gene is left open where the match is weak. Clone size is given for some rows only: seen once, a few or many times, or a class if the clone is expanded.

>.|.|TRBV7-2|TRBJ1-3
TGTGCCAGCAGCTGGGGGGGGGCTGGAAACACCATATATTTT
CASSWGGAGNTIYF
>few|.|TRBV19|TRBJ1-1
TGTGCCAGTAGTATAGGGACAGTCCCCAGGGCTTTCTTT
CASSIGTVPRAFF
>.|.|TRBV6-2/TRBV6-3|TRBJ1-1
TGTGCCAGCAGTTACTCGAAGAGGGCGGACACTGAAGCTTTCTTT
CASSYSKRADTEAFF
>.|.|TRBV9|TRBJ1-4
TGTGCCAGCAGCGTATCAGGCTCGGGGGAAAAACTGTTTTTT
CASSVSGSGEKLFF
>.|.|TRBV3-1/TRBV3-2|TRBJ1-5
TGTGCCAGCAGCCATGGGCCTAGCAATCAGCCCCAGCATTTT
CASSHGPSNQPQHF
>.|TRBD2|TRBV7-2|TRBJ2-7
TGTGCCAGCAGCTTTCTAGCGGGGTTTCACGAGCAGTACTTC
CASSFLAGFHEQYF
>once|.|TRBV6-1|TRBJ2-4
TGTGCCAGCACAAGGGGGCAGGGAGGAAACATTCAGTACTTC
CASTRGQGGNIQYF
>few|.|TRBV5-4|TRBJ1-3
TGTGCCAGCAGCCTCCCACAGGGCGCTGGAAACACCATATATTTT
CASSLPQGAGNTIYF
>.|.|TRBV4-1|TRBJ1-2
TGCGCCAGCAGCCAAGATTGGATAAAGGGGCCGAACTATGGCTACACCTTC
CASSQDWIKGPNYGYTF
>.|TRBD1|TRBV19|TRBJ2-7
TGTGCCAGTAGTATAGGTCAGGGGGCCTACGAGCAGTACTTC
CASSIGQGAYEQYF
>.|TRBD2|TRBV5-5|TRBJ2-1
TGTGCCAGCAGCTTCCGGGGGGACAATGAGCAGTTCTTC
CASSFRGDNEQFF
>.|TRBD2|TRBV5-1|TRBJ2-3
TGCGCCAGCAGCTTTCGCGGGGGGGCCCGCACAGATACGCAGTATTTT
CASSFRGGARTDTQYF
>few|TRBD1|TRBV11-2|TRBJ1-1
TGTGCCAGCAGCCCTAACAGGGGGCGCCTACCTGAAGCTTTCTTT
CASSPNRGRLPEAFF
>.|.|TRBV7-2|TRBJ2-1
TGTGCCAGCAGCTTAGCCGGGAAAGGGCAGTTCTTC
CASSLAGKGQFF
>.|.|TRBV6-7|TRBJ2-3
TGTGCCAGCAAGCCGAAGCGGGGCACAGATACGCAGTATTTT
CASKPKRGTDTQYF
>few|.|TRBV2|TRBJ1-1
TGTGCCAGCAGGACCCTTGGGCTCCCAATAATTAACACTGAAGCTTTCTTT
CASRTLGLPIINTEAFF
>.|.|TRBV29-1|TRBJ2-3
TGCAGCGTCTCGGAGCTGCCGCGCGGGACTTCTAGCACAGATACGCAGTATTTT
CSVSELPRGTSSTDTQYF
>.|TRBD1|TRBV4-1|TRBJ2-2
TGCGCCAGCAGCCCGGGGGACAGGGGGTCCACCGGGGAGCTGTTTTTT
CASSPGDRGSTGELFF